A selection of T cell receptor beta chains follows, all from one sample in a study of T-cell reconstitution after alpha-beta-depleted transplantation in children. TCRdb ran MiXCR on the PCR reads and lists one entry per CDR3 protein. The sample shows approximately 400,000 distinct CDR3 sequences, about 11% of them seen only once. The sequencing used PBMCs from the stem cell graft donor, collected from the stem cell graft. These TCRs come from a human donor who donated a stem cell graft to a child with acute myeloid leukemia. CDR3s leave out the opening cysteine and the closing phenylalanine or tryptophan. The size field is filled for only some rows; it gives once, few, many or a size class.

cdr3_aa	v_call	j_call	clone_size
ASWTGQETQY	TRBV6-2/TRBV6-3	TRBJ2-5	many
AISEGFYNSPLH	TRBV10-3	TRBJ1-6	few
AISEASSGYQSTDTQY	TRBV10-3	TRBJ2-3	NA
ASSQAGGTGPY	TRBV3-1	TRBJ2-7	NA
ASSLFQGSSGGYT	TRBV12-3/TRBV12-4	TRBJ1-2	NA
ASSLTDLSGNTIY	TRBV12-3/TRBV12-4	TRBJ1-3	NA
ATSREAGGPYNEQF	TRBV15	TRBJ2-1	many
ASSKQGQEGSNPYEQY	TRBV21-1	TRBJ2-7	NA
AASPGRLYEQY	TRBV6-2/TRBV6-3	TRBJ2-7	few
SVRTEGAYGYT	TRBV29-1	TRBJ1-2	many
ASSVQPGGGEKLF	TRBV4-1	TRBJ1-4	few
ASSFSRGQTNTEAF	TRBV7-8	TRBJ1-1	NA
ASRPQGQTDTQY	TRBV7-2	TRBJ2-3	few
SAKPGTGRQETQY	TRBV20-1	TRBJ2-5	NA
ASSFTEREF	TRBV5-5	TRBJ2-1	few
ASSLAQILSTDTQY	TRBV5-1	TRBJ2-3	NA
ASSQAGTGAYEQY	TRBV4-3	TRBJ2-7	many
ASGGRGWGTEAF	TRBV2	TRBJ1-1	NA
ASRRSYEQY	TRBV6-2/TRBV6-3	TRBJ2-7	few
ASRKGSGNTIY	TRBV6-1	TRBJ1-3	NA
ASSLGAGPSYNEQF	TRBV12-3/TRBV12-4	TRBJ2-1	few
ASTLSGVNEAF	TRBV7-9	TRBJ1-1	NA
ASGWIHPSTDTQY	TRBV4-1	TRBJ2-3	many
ASTAGGVGDTQY	TRBV10-2	TRBJ2-3	few
ASSLSSDTDTQY	TRBV5-1	TRBJ2-3	few
ASSSWTGKSEGELF	TRBV5-1	TRBJ2-2	many
ASSWGLEGAYEQY	TRBV6-5	TRBJ2-7	few
ASGFSGTPHEQF	TRBV7-8	TRBJ2-1	NA
ASSRSAGGWTGELF	TRBV12-3/TRBV12-4	TRBJ2-2	few
SARVTGGGQPQH	TRBV20-1	TRBJ1-5	NA
ASSQDRTSGSVSYEQY	TRBV14	TRBJ2-7	many
ASSLAGVTGRSGELF	TRBV12-3/TRBV12-4	TRBJ2-2	NA
ASSSNPGGELF	TRBV12-3/TRBV12-4	TRBJ2-2	NA
ASSGTPSSYNEQF	TRBV5-1	TRBJ2-1	many
SAPRGTGGGYTEAF	TRBV20-1	TRBJ1-1	NA
ASSLETSGRQY	TRBV7-2	TRBJ2-3	many
ASSADVRSNEQF	TRBV9	TRBJ2-1	few
SARDPTESFEKLF	TRBV20-1	TRBJ1-4	few
ASSMGTSPGETQY	TRBV19	TRBJ2-5	NA
ASSFSLGDKPSSYNDQF	TRBV3-1	TRBJ2-1	NA
ASAIPSGELF	TRBV12-3/TRBV12-4	TRBJ2-2	few
ASSPQGPGLAGKETQY	TRBV5-1	TRBJ2-5	NA
ASSQLAPSTDTQY	TRBV2	TRBJ2-3	few
ASSSHRGGRDNEQF	TRBV5-4	TRBJ2-1	many
ASSLAVTAGALQETQY	TRBV12-3/TRBV12-4	TRBJ2-5	many
ATSEGQTLQETQY	TRBV15	TRBJ2-5	NA
SARAGDHTEAF	TRBV20-1	TRBJ1-1	few
ASSPVEAIGSYNEQF	TRBV14	TRBJ2-1	NA
ASSLVRGGVRETQY	TRBV5-1	TRBJ2-5	few
ASSQGRLAGAITDTQY	TRBV3-1	TRBJ2-3	few
ASSFGMETQY	TRBV5-8	TRBJ2-5	many
ASSLGQTSEKLF	TRBV5-1	TRBJ1-4	NA
ASIPPTPGVSTDTQY	TRBV12-3/TRBV12-4	TRBJ2-3	NA
ASSLFRGSNQPQH	TRBV7-8	TRBJ1-5	NA
ASSYLSGLMGYT	TRBV6-5	TRBJ1-2	NA
SASPASGEQY	TRBV20-1	TRBJ2-7	NA
AGGSGRGQETQY	TRBV6-1	TRBJ2-5	many
SARFGEKLF	TRBV29-1	TRBJ1-4	NA
ASTGTGGAYQPQH	TRBV10-2	TRBJ1-5	few